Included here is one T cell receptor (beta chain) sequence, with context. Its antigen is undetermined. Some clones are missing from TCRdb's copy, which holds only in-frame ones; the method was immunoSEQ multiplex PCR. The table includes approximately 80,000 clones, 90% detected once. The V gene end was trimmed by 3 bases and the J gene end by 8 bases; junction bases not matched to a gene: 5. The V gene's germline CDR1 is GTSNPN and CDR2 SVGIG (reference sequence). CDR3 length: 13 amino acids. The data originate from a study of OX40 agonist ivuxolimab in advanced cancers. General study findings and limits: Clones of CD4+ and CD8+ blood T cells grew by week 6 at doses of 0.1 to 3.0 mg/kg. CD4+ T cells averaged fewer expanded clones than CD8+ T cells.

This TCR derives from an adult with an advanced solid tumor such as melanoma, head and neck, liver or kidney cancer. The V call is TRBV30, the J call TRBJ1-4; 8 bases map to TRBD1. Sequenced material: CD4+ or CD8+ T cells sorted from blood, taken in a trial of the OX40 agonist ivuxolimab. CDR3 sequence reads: CAWSSNRGEKLFF. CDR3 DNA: TGTGCCTGGAGCTCGAACAGGGGGGAAAAACTGTTTTTT.